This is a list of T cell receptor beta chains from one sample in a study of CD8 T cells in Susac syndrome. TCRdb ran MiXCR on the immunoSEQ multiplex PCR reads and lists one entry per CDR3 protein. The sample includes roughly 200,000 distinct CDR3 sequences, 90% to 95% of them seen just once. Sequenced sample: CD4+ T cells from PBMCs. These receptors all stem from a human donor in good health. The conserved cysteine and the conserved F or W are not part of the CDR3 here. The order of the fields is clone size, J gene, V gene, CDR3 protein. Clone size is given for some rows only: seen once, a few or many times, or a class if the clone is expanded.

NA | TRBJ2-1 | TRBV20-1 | SAIGLAGSYNEQF
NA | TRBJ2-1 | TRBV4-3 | ASSQETGSYNEQF
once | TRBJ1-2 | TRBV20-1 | SAKRDGPAYGYT
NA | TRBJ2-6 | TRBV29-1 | SVSPSGANVLT
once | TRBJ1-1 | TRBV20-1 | SAPHPGQGNTEAF
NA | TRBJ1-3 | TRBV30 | AIEGSGNTIY
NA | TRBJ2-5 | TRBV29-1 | SVQQIQETQY
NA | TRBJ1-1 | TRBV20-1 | SARHSLNTEAF
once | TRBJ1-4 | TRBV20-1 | SARAGPNEKLF
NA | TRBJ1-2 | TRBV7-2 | ASSPSTADYGYT
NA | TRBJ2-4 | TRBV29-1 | SVGLEGNIQY
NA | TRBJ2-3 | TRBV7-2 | ASSTYGEGQGSGTQY
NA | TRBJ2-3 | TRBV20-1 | SASWGQGAADTQY
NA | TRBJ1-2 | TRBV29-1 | SVHNDGYT
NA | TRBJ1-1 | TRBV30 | AWSVKGATEAF
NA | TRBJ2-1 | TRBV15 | ATSRDSLTSGSGGRF
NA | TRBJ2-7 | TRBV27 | ASSLSPGQGDYEQY
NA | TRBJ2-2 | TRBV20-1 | SAPGRSNTGELF
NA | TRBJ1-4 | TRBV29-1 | SVSQGASGEKLF
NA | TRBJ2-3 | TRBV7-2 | ASSPVIQSTDTQY
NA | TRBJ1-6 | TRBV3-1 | ASSPPGHSYNSPLH
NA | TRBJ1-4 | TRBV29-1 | SVGAGSEKLF
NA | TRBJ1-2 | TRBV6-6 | ASSATDRDYGYT
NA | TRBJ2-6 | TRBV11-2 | ASSILLGAPGANVLT
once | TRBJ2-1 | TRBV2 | ASTWTGGNEQF
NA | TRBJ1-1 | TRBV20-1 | SARDLGTGGIEAF
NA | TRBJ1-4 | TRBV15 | ATSGDSDAATNEKLF
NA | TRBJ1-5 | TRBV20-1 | SVHRGSGQSQH
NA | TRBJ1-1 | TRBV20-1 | SASNTEAF
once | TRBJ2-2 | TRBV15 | ATSIRSGAAGELF
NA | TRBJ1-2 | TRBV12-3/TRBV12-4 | ASSFIQGAKGYT
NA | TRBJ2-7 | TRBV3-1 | ASSQGPTGSEQY
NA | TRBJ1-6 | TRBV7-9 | ASRPGAMGSPLH
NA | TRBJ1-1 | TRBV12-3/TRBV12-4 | ASSLVGGATEAF
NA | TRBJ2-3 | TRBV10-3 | AISEGQYTDTQY
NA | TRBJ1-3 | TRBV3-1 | ASSQESDSGNTIY
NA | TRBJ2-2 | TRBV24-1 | ATSDWKSTGELF
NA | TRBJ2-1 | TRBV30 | AWSPNSGTYNEQF
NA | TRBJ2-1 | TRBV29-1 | SVDVPGGGYNEQF
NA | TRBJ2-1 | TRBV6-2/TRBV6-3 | ASSYLRGTNEQF
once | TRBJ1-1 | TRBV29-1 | SVEKNTEAF